The 5 T cell receptor beta chains below come from one sample, sequenced in a study of cytomegalovirus exposure and HLA in healthy donors. PCR was performed using 60 Vbeta and 13 Jbeta primers. TCRdb's copy holds only in-frame clones and misses some; the assay was immunoSEQ multiplex PCR. This sample's table reports approximately 100,000 clones. Sequencing was done on a sample of PBMCs. Receptors were obtained from a middle-aged man in good health and CMV-seronegative.

This chain joins TRBV6-6 and TRBJ2-5, with 9 positions matching TRBD2. In germline, CDR1 is MNHNY, CDR2 SVGAGI (reference sequence). J lost 3 bases, V lost 1 base, and 3 bases had no gene match. This CDR3 spans 15 amino acids. The CDR3 DNA reads as TGTGCCAGCAGTTACTGGCGGGGGGGGGAAGAGACCCAGTACTTC. Amino acids: CASSYWRGGEETQYF.

V usage is TRBV12-2 and J usage is TRBJ2-1; the D segment call TRBD2 is taken from the table without a DNA check. TRBV12-2 is marked as a pseudogene. This CDR3 spans 18 amino acids. CDR3 loop: CAREAGTSGFPAYNEQFF. Here the CDR3 DNA reads TGTGCGAGGGAAGCCGGGACTAGCGGGTTCCCGGCCTACAATGAGCAGTTCTTC.

The gene calls are TRBV27 and TRBJ1-2; 9 positions agree with TRBD1. The CDR3 covers 14 residues. Unmatched junction bases numbered 12, after V lost 8 bases and J lost 8 bases. Germline values: CDR1 MNHEY, CDR2 SMNVEV (reference sequence). In DNA, the CDR3 is TGTGCCAGCGCAGAACAGGGGGCGCGAGGAGGCTACACCTTC. It specifies CASAEQGARGGYTF.

This chain joins TRBV9 and TRBJ2-3, with 8 bases identical to TRBD1. The J segment lost 2 bases and the V segment lost 4 bases, leaving 6 bases of the junction unmatched. The CDR3 runs 15 residues. Germline CDR1 SGDLS, CDR2 YYNGEE. CDR3 coding DNA: TGTGCCAGCAGCTTCCGGGACAGGTCCACAGATACGCAGTATTTT. This gives the protein CASSFRDRSTDTQYF.

The chain is built from TRBV7-2 and TRBJ2-2; D might be TRBD2 (5 bases). Deletions cut 2 bases from V and 0 bases from J, with 10 bases between. Germline V gene data show CDR1 as SGHTA and CDR2 as FQGNSA. This CDR3 has 16 residues. In DNA, the CDR3 is TGTGCCAGCAGCTTACGAGCGGCATCGAACACCGGGGAGCTGTTTTTT. Amino acids: CASSLRAASNTGELFF.